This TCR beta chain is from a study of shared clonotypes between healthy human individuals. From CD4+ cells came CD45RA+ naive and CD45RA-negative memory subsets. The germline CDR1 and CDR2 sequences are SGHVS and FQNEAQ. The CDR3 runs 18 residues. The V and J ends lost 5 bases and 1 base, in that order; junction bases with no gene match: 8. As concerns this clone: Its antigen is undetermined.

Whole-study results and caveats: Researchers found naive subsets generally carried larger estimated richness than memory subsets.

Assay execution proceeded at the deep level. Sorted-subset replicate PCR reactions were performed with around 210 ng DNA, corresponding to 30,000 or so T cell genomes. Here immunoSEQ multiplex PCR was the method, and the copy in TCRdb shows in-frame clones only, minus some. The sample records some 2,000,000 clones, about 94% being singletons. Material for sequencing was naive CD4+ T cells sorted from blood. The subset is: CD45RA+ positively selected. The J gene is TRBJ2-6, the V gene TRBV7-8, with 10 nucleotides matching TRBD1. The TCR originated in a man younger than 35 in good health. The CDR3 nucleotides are TGTGCCAGCAGCCCGATTGGACAGGGGGGTTCTGGGGCCAACGTCCTGACTTTC. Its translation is CASSPIGQGGSGANVLTF.